A single sample is the source of the 26 T cell receptor beta chains below, sequenced in a study of shared clonotypes between healthy human individuals. Using immunoSEQ multiplex PCR, the repertoire was profiled, and TCRdb retains in-frame clones only, with some absent. The data hold 1 million to 1.2 million clones, with approximately 75% observed a single time. The specimen was memory CD4+ T cells from PBMCs. Sample subset: CD45RA-negative fraction. The origin of the receptors is a man aged 18 to 30 in good health. Some clones in this sample may be carry-over from other donors' samples.

The rearrangement links TRBV5-4 to TRBJ1-2; 9 nucleotides agree with TRBD1. Losses at the gene ends were 4 bases for V and 8 bases for J; bases not matched to a gene: 12. CDR1 is SGHNT, CDR2 YYREEE, per germline (reference sequence). The CDR3 runs 15 residues. CDR3 sequence (DNA): TGTGCCAGCAGCGCGGAACAGGGGGCACTTGGCGGCTACACCTTC. Translated: CASSAEQGALGGYTF.

This clone was seen a few times. This chain joins TRBV6-6 and TRBJ1-2; TRBD1 might be the D (5 bases). The germline V gene has CDR1 MNHNY and CDR2 SVGAGI (reference sequence). The V gene lost 1 base and the J gene lost 6 bases, with 15 bases spanning the gap. The CDR3 loop spans 15 amino acids. This CDR3 reads CASSYFSGHQNGYTF. The CDR3 nucleotides are TGTGCCAGCAGTTACTTCTCAGGGCACCAGAATGGCTACACCTTC.

This clone was seen more than once but under ten times. The J gene is TRBJ2-1, the V gene TRBV14, with D tentatively TRBD1 (5 bases). The V and J ends lost 4 bases and 8 bases respectively, with 12 bases between them. The CDR3 is 13 residues long. Germline values: CDR1 SGHDN, CDR2 FVKESK. Here the CDR3 DNA reads TGTGCCAGCAGCCCCCTACAGGTCGATGAGCAGTTCTTC. This gives the protein CASSPLQVDEQFF.

The genes are TRBV4-1 and TRBJ2-1; 8 bases fit TRBD2. V lost 4 bases to trimming and J lost 5 bases; unmatched junction nucleotides: 13. Looked up from germline, CDR1 is MGHRA and CDR2 is YSYEKL. The CDR3 consists of 17 residues. CDR3 nucleotides: TGCGCCAGCAGCCGGGGGGGACTAGTGCTCACAAACAATGAGCAGTTCTTC. It encodes CASSRGGLVLTNNEQFF.

The CDR3 sequence: CASSVTGANTEAFF. The CDR3 DNA is TGTGCCAGCAGCGTTACCGGGGCGAACACTGAAGCTTTCTTT. The chain recombines TRBV7-3 with TRBJ1-1; possibly TRBD1 for D (5 bases). This CDR3 comprises 14 residues. Per germline, CDR1 SGHTA and CDR2 FQGTGA. The V end lost 5 bases, the J end lost 1 base, and 11 bases lay between the germline ends.

With regard to this clone: Different DNA sequences within this sample yield the same CDR3. The chain is built from TRBV9 and TRBJ2-3; 11 bases map to TRBD2. CDR3 length: 15 amino acids. V dropped 3 bases and J dropped 3; count of bases not matched to a gene: 3. Germline V gives CDR1 SGDLS, CDR2 YYNGEE. The CDR3: CASSASSGRTDTQYF. CDR3 sequence (DNA): TGTGCCAGCAGCGCGTCTAGCGGGAGGACAGATACGCAGTATTTT.

Note on this clone: Other DNA sequences in the sample encode the same CDR3. The chain uses TRBV20-1 and TRBJ2-3; D call uncertain. Germline assignment: CDR1 DFQATT and CDR2 SNEGSKA (reference sequence). The CDR3 is 10 amino acids. V dropped 4 bases and J dropped 6 bases, with 5 bases sitting between them. The CDR3 DNA reads TGCAGTGCTACTAGTGATACGCAGTATTTT. It yields the protein CSATSDTQYF.

This clone was seen a handful of times. This chain links TRBV11-2 with TRBJ2-7; 11 bases fit TRBD2. After removal of 1 base from V and 4 bases from J, the junction contained 3 bases not matched to a gene. The CDR3 covers 15 residues. In germline, CDR1 is SGHAT, CDR2 FQNNGV. The CDR3 DNA follows: TGTGCCAGCAGCTTAGCCCGGACTAGCGGGTACGAGCAGTACTTC. Protein: CASSLARTSGYEQYF.

This clone came up many times. In nucleotides, the CDR3 is TGTGCCAGCAATGATAGGGGGGGCGAAAAAGGGTCCTACGAGCAGTACTTC. It encodes CASNDRGGEKGSYEQYF. This sequence joins TRBV28 and TRBJ2-7; maybe TRBD2 (7 bases). V shed 7 bases and J shed 1 base, with 23 bases lying between them. The CDR3 runs 17 residues. Germline-derived CDR1 and CDR2 are MDHEN and SYDVKM.

The chain has TRBV5-4 and TRBJ2-1; 9 positions match TRBD2. The CDR3 contains 15 residues. CDR1 is SGHNT and CDR2 is YYREEE in the germline V gene (reference sequence). Trimming took 2 bases from V and 7 from J; bases not matched to a gene: 7. In DNA form, the CDR3 reads TGTGCCAGCAGCTTAGCACTAGCGGGTAAGAATGAGCAGTTCTTC. Amino acids: CASSLALAGKNEQFF.

The gene calls are TRBV7-2 and TRBJ2-1; D unclear. Germline values: CDR1 SGHTA, CDR2 FQGNSA. Trimming stripped 5 bases from V and 3 bases from J, with 8 bases between. The CDR3 runs 13 residues. Here the CDR3 DNA reads TGTGCCAGCAGCAATTACCTCTACAATGAGCAGTTCTTC. It encodes CASSNYLYNEQFF.

For this clone: The identical CDR3 is also encoded by other nucleotide sequences in the sample. The rearrangement joins TRBV6-1 to TRBJ2-3; 7 bases line up with TRBD1. Germline CDR1 MNHNS, CDR2 SASEGT. The V and J ends lost 6 bases and 0 bases, in that order; junction bases with no gene match: 3. The CDR3 has 14 residues. The CDR3 protein is CASRDRVSTDTQYF. CDR3 DNA sequence: TGTGCCAGCAGAGACAGGGTGAGCACAGATACGCAGTATTTT.

The V and J genes are TRBV7-3 and TRBJ1-1; D gene unclear. V was pared by 5 bases and J by 2 bases, with 9 bases between. Germline loops: CDR1 SGHTA, CDR2 FQGTGA. CDR3 length: 13 residues. Here the CDR3 DNA reads TGTGCCAGCAGCAATAGATATAACACTGAAGCTTTCTTT. It codes for CASSNRYNTEAFF.

The V call is TRBV10-1, the J call TRBJ2-1; the D is unclear. Germline-derived CDR1 and CDR2 are WNHNN and SYGVQD (reference sequence). The CDR3 runs to 14 residues. The V end lost 0 bases, the J end lost 6 bases, and 9 bases lay between the germline ends. CDR3 in DNA: TGCGCCAGCAGTGAGTCTTGGGGATCCAATGAGCAGTTCTTC. It yields the protein CASSESWGSNEQFF.

This clone has only a few counts. This rearrangement joins TRBV28 to TRBJ2-4, with unresolved D. Trimming pared 5 bases from V and 0 bases from J, leaving 11 bases between. This CDR3 spans 15 amino acids. CDR1 is MDHEN and CDR2 is SYDVKM in the germline V gene. CDR3 bases: TGTGCCAGCAGTCCTGACCCCGAAGCCAAAAACATTCAGTACTTC. Translated: CASSPDPEAKNIQYF.

V and J are TRBV28 and TRBJ2-4; D call uncertain. This CDR3 region has 11 residues. Trimming removed 10 bases at V and 7 bases at J, with 11 bases between. Germline CDR1 is MDHEN and CDR2 is SYDVKM. This CDR3 reads CATRTENIQYF. The CDR3 DNA follows: TGTGCCACCCGGACGGAGAACATTCAGTACTTC. The full variable domain, completed using reference TRBV28 and TRBJ2-4, is DVKVTQSSRYLVKRTGEKVFLECVQDMDHENMFWYRQDPGLGLRLIYFSYDVKMKEKGDIPEGYSVSREKKERFSLILESASTNQTSMYLCATRTENIQYFGAGTRLSVL.

This clone is a singleton in its sample. Being one base from a much bigger clone, this may be a read error. The chain is built from TRBV7-9 and TRBJ2-7; D might be TRBD1 (5 bases). The V and J ends lost 8 bases and 0 bases respectively, with 8 bases between them. The germline V gene encodes CDR1 SEHNR and CDR2 FQNEAQ (reference sequence). The CDR3 contains 12 residues. The CDR3 bases are TGTGCCAGCGGCAGGGCCTCCTACGAGCAGTACTTC. Translation gives CASGRASYEQYF.

The rearrangement joins TRBV9 to TRBJ2-3, with 12 bases aligning to TRBD1. The CDR3 loop spans 15 amino acids. The germline gives CDR1 SGDLS, CDR2 YYNGEE. The V and J ends lost 5 bases and 5 bases, in that order; junction bases with no gene match: 6. CDR3 DNA: TGTGCCAGCAGTCCGGGACAGGGGGCCGTAGATACGCAGTATTTT. Protein product: CASSPGQGAVDTQYF.

This chain uses TRBV28 with TRBJ2-2; D possibly corresponds to TRBD1 (6 bases). Trimming cost V 4 bases and J 0 bases, with 9 bases left between them. This CDR3 spans 15 amino acids. Germline V CDR1 and CDR2: MDHEN, SYDVKM. DNA for the CDR3: TGTGCCAGCAGTTCCGGGACAACGAACACCGGGGAGCTGTTTTTT. Its translation is CASSSGTTNTGELFF. The full variable domain, rest sourced from reference TRBV28 and TRBJ2-2, is DVKVTQSSRYLVKRTGEKVFLECVQDMDHENMFWYRQDPGLGLRLIYFSYDVKMKEKGDIPEGYSVSREKKERFSLILESASTNQTSMYLCASSSGTTNTGELFFGEGSRLTVL.

V and J are TRBV7-2 and TRBJ2-7; D may correspond to TRBD1 or TRBD2 (5 bases each). The CDR3 spans 14 residues. Germline lookup yields CDR1 SGHTA and CDR2 FQGNSA. V dropped 3 bases and J dropped 3 bases, with 12 bases sitting between them. CDR3 bases: TGTGCCAGCAGCTTGGGACGGGGTCACTACGAGCAGTACTTC. Translating gives CASSLGRGHYEQYF.

A note on this clone: Additional DNA sequences in this sample encode the identical CDR3. The chain uses TRBV20-1 and TRBJ2-1, with a tentative D call TRBD1 (5 bases). Between the trimmed V and J ends, which lost 2 bases and 6 bases, there was a span of 5 bases. Germline values: CDR1 DFQATT, CDR2 SNEGSKA (reference sequence). CDR3 length: 11 residues. In nucleotides, the CDR3 is TGCAGTGCTAGAAGGGGCAATGAGCAGTTCTTC. Residues: CSARRGNEQFF.

Remarks on this clone: Different DNA sequences within this sample yield the same CDR3. This chain links TRBV5-1 with TRBJ1-4; TRBD1 aligns across 7 bases. The V and J ends lost 0 bases and 5 bases, in that order; junction bases with no gene match: 1. CDR1 and CDR2 from the germline V gene are SGHRS and YFSETQ. The CDR3 length is 14 residues. CDR3 residues: CASSLGQGNEKLFF. The CDR3 coding sequence is TGCGCCAGCAGCTTGGGACAGGGCAATGAAAAACTGTTTTTT.

This clone was recorded once. The genes are TRBV29-1 and TRBJ2-3; no clear D. Germline CDR1 reads SQVTM; CDR2 reads ANQGSEA. The CDR3 is 10 residues long. The V end was cut by 4 bases, the J end by 15 bases, with 14 bases between. CDR3 region: CSVAWAQEYF. DNA of the CDR3: TGCAGCGTTGCTTGGGCACAAGAATATTTT.

This chain uses TRBV7-3 with TRBJ2-1; D could derive from TRBD1 or TRBD2 (5 bases each). Per germline, CDR1 SGHTA and CDR2 FQGTGA. The CDR3 has 15 residues. The ends were cut back, 4 bases at V and 2 bases at J, with 12 bases in the middle. The CDR3 reads CASSSARGAYNEQFF. The CDR3 DNA reads TGTGCCAGCAGCTCAGCGCGAGGGGCCTACAATGAGCAGTTCTTC. The variable domain in full, completed from reference TRBV7-3 and TRBJ2-1, reads GAGVSQTPSNKVTEKGKYVELRCDPISGHTALYWYRQSLGQGPEFLIYFQGTGAADDSGLPNDRFFAVRPEGSVSTLKIQRTERGDSAVYLCASSSARGAYNEQFFGPGTRLTVL.

The chain has TRBV28 and TRBJ2-5, with D perhaps matching TRBD1 or TRBD2 (5 bases each). Trimming left V 8 bases short and J 4 bases short, with 20 bases between. CDR3 size: 15 residues. The germline gives CDR1 MDHEN, CDR2 SYDVKM. CDR3 protein: CASREPSGRRETQYF. For the CDR3, the DNA is TGTGCCAGCCGCGAACCATCGGGGCGCAGAGAGACCCAGTACTTC.

V usage is TRBV28 and J usage is TRBJ1-4; D unclear. The CDR3 extends over 14 amino acids. Germline V gives CDR1 MDHEN, CDR2 SYDVKM. V was trimmed by 3 bases and J by 0 bases, leaving 5 bases between them. As DNA, the CDR3 is TGTGCCAGCAGTTTCGGGTCAACTAATGAAAAACTGTTTTTT. Encoded protein: CASSFGSTNEKLFF.